This is a list of T cell receptor beta chains from one sample in a study of CD8+ T cells in alopecia areata. Produced via immunoSEQ multiplex PCR; TCRdb's table is partial and in-frame only. This table has roughly 190,000 clones, approximately 61% appearing once. The material was CD4+ T cells sorted from blood, obtained at week 24, from a patient treated with tofacitinib. These receptors were taken from a human donor with alopecia areata. Each CDR3 is given with its conserved first and last residue. The D gene is left open where the match is weak. Rows give clone size only sometimes, using once, few, many, or a class for an expanded clone.

d_call,clone_size,j_call,v_call,cdr3_aa,cdr3_nt
NA,NA,TRBJ2-7,TRBV13,CASSFGQSTYEQHF,TGTGCCAGCAGCTTCGGACAGTCAACTTACGAGCAGCACTTC
NA,NA,TRBJ1-4,TRBV7-3,CASSFGANEKLFF,TGTGCCAGCAGCTTTGGGGCAAATGAAAAACTGTTTTTT
TRBD1,NA,TRBJ2-2,TRBV30,CAWSDPYRGIKNTGELFF,TGTGCCTGGAGTGACCCGTACAGGGGGATTAAGAACACCGGGGAGCTGTTTTTT
NA,NA,TRBJ1-1,TRBV29-1,CSVEAVNTEAFF,TGCAGCGTTGAGGCAGTGAACACTGAAGCTTTCTTT
TRBD1,few,TRBJ2-7,TRBV29-1,CSVYRGPKDEQYF,TGCAGCGTATACAGGGGGCCGAAAGACGAGCAGTACTTC
NA,NA,TRBJ1-5,TRBV25-1,CASNQGGQPQHF,TGTGCCAGCAACCAGGGAGGGCAGCCCCAGCATTTT
NA,NA,TRBJ2-7,TRBV30,CAWKRGTYEQYF,TGTGCCTGGAAGAGAGGGACCTACGAGCAGTACTTC
NA,NA,TRBJ2-1,TRBV4-1,CASSPIQSSYNEQFF,TGCGCCAGCAGTCCTATACAGAGCTCCTACAATGAGCAGTTCTTC
NA,NA,TRBJ2-7,TRBV30,CAWRAPGTNHYEQYF,TGTGCCTGGAGGGCCCCCGGGACGAACCACTACGAGCAGTACTTC
TRBD1,few,TRBJ1-1,TRBV4-3,CASSPTTGDTEAFF,TGCGCCAGCAGCCCAACGACAGGGGACACTGAAGCTTTCTTT
NA,NA,TRBJ1-6,TRBV19,CATTSGSGQNSPLHF,TGTGCCACCACTAGCGGATCGGGGCAAAATTCACCCCTCCACTTT
TRBD1,once,TRBJ1-6,TRBV11-2,CASSLGDRDNSPLHF,TGTGCCAGCAGCTTAGGGGACAGGGATAATTCACCCCTCCACTTT